This TCR beta chain was found in a study of radiation and T cells in renal cell carcinoma. The assay was immunoSEQ multiplex PCR, and TCRdb's table has in-frame clones only and misses some. Among 14,000 to 15,000 clones listed, around 62% were seen once. Study-level findings and limits: Only small tumor regions of 0.95 to 1 g were sampled. Dominant CDR3 motifs occupied more repertoire in irradiated than control tumors. Irradiated tumors had higher TCR clonality than control tumors.

This clone appeared a single time. Its target is not known. CDR1 is SGHNT and CDR2 is YYREEE in the germline V gene (reference sequence). This CDR3 is 13 amino acids long. Trimming took 4 bases from V and 10 from J; bases not matched to a gene: 10. Stated treatment: treatment-naive control, cytoreductive nephrectomy. The patient's renal cell carcinoma had clear cell pathology. The chain is built from TRBV5-4 and TRBJ1-2; 7 bases fit TRBD1. Sequences were derived from tumor tissue, sampled from a patient whose treatment was nephrectomy without radiotherapy. The receptor was derived from a man aged 55 to 70 with renal cell carcinoma. Here the CDR3 DNA reads TGTGCCAGCAGCCCGGGAAGCCAGGGGGACTACACCTTC. Translation: CASSPGSQGDYTF.